Listed here is a single T cell receptor (beta chain). Antigen: not known. The CDR3 extends over 16 amino acids. The V gene end was trimmed by 8 bases and the J gene end by 0 bases; junction bases not matched to a gene: 7. Germline CDR1 MNHEY, CDR2 SMNVEV (reference sequence). This entry comes from a study of CD8 T cells in ankylosing spondylitis. Study conclusions and caveats: One TCR beta motif, made up of roughly eight highly homologous variants, appeared characteristic of ankylosing spondylitis blood. Prior work had noted some motif variants in reactive arthritis blood and synovial fluid. With a CD8+ phenotype, disease-linked clones were relatively rare in peripheral blood. Clones linked to disease were reported to show significant enrichment in matched ankylosing spondylitis synovial fluid.

TCRdb reanalysed the 5' RACE reads using MiXCR and keeps one entry per CDR3 protein. The sample has some 800,000 distinct CDR3 sequences; approximately 10% are singletons. The rearrangement uses TRBV27 and TRBJ2-6; 7 bases match TRBD1. The material sequenced was blood, either unsorted or a sorted T cell fraction (not recorded which). The origin of this receptor is a male donor with ankylosing spondylitis. Written as DNA, the CDR3 is TGTGCCAGCCGACGGACAGGACGCTCTGGGGCCAACGTCCTGACTTTC. Its translation is CASRRTGRSGANVLTF.